This TCR beta chain comes out of a study of beta chain features in type 1 diabetes. Each sorted population was over 98% pure. Germline CDR1 is SGHRS and CDR2 is YFSETQ. Trimming removed 3 bases from V and 4 bases from J, with 10 bases in between. The CDR3 runs 13 residues. Sequencing targeted expressed TCRB transcripts, as all isolated RNA had been reverse transcribed. Clones were read by immunoSEQ multiplex PCR, and TCRdb kept only the in-frame ones, dropping some. Counted here are around 450,000 clones, more than 9.5% occurring once; the ten biggest clones make up roughly 0.046%. Study findings and constraints: Shorter TCRB CDR3s, moderately but significantly so, marked every one of the four CD4+ subsets in Type 1 diabetes patients. A greater similarity of naive, central memory and Treg TCRB repertoires was seen among patients than among healthy donors.

On this clone itself: Antigen specificity is unknown.

Sequencing was done on a sample of naive CD4+ T cells from blood. The sequence came from a woman aged 18-35 years in good health. The V and J genes are TRBV5-1 and TRBJ1-2; the D gene is possibly TRBD1 (5 bases). The CDR3 nucleotides read TGCGCCAGCAGCTCGGACACCTTCTATGGCTACACCTTC. It codes for CASSSDTFYGYTF.